The entry below gives a single T cell receptor beta chain sequence along with its context. Its antigen is not identified. Deletions cut 2 bases from V and 8 bases from J, with 16 bases between. CDR1 is LGHNA and CDR2 is YNFKEQ in the germline V gene. The CDR3 runs to 15 residues. The data were taken from a study of T cell responses to AZD1222 COVID-19 vaccine. Using immunoSEQ multiplex PCR, the repertoire was profiled, and TCRdb retains in-frame clones only, with some absent. Here the sample spans fewer than 200,000 clones, roughly 90% being singletons. Study conclusions and caveats: Close to half of spike-specific TCRs reportedly recognize unmutated variant regions.

The sequence came from an adult who received the AZD1222 COVID-19 vaccine. The sample consisted of peripheral blood, taken 28 days after the second AZD1222 dose. The J gene is TRBJ2-1, the V gene TRBV4-2; D possibly corresponds to TRBD1 (5 bases). CDR3 region: CASSQLEPGADEQFF. The DNA of the CDR3 is TGTGCCAGCAGCCAATTGGAACCTGGGGCGGATGAGCAGTTCTTC.